The 17 T cell receptor beta chains below come from one sample, sequenced in a study of cytomegalovirus exposure and HLA in healthy donors. The PCR ran on 60 Vbeta and 13 Jbeta primers. Sequenced by immunoSEQ multiplex PCR; TCRdb stores in-frame clones only, minus some. The repertoire holds approximately 75,000 clones, with 75% to 85% as singletons. The sequenced material came from PBMCs. The receptors here all came from a man aged 65 to 85 in good health and CMV-seropositive.

Worth noting for this clone: At one of its ends the junction is not consistent with the germline gene, which may arise from a read error. The chain is built from TRBV2 and TRBJ1-5, with 10 nucleotides matching TRBD1. The CDR3 loop spans 15 amino acids. From germline, CDR1 is SNHLY and CDR2 FYNNEI. The CDR3 coding sequence is TGTGCCAGCAGAGAAGGGACAGGGGTCAATCAGCCCCAGCATTTT. It codes for CASREGTGVNQPQHF.

The sample holds one count of this clone. J is TRBJ1-6 and V is TRBV21-1; TRBD1 is the table's D call, not checked against the DNA. TRBV21-1 is reported as a pseudogene. CDR3 size: 15 residues. The CDR3 spells CASSEDRGLDSPLHF. CDR3 bases: TGTGCCAGCAGCGAAGACAGGGGGCTTGATTCACCCCTCCACTTT.

This chain joins TRBV28 and TRBJ2-3; a weak D match, TRBD2 (6 bases). The CDR3 is made up of 13 amino acids. V was clipped by 8 bases and J by 3 bases, with 12 bases between them. Germline loops: CDR1 MDHEN, CDR2 SYDVKM. This chain's CDR3 is CASGRGGTDTQYF. The CDR3 bases are TGTGCCAGCGGGCGGGGCGGGACAGATACGCAGTATTTT.

CDR3 protein: CASSQDGSSTDTQYF. The CDR3 nucleotides read TGCGCCAGCAGCCAAGACGGGAGTTCCACAGATACGCAGTATTTT. The rearrangement uses TRBV4-1 and TRBJ2-3; D perhaps matches TRBD2 (6 bases). The V and J ends lost 0 bases and 2 bases respectively, with 9 bases between them. CDR3 size: 15 residues. Germline CDR1 reads MGHRA; CDR2 reads YSYEKL.

This clone was picked up a small number of times. This sequence joins TRBV7-2 and TRBJ1-3; D is unclear. The CDR3 is 16 residues long. Per the germline V gene, CDR1 is SGHTA and CDR2 is FQGNSA. V lost 2 bases, J lost 0 bases, and 11 bases lay in between. In nucleotides, the CDR3 is TGTGCCAGCAGCTTAAATCCGGCTAGCTCTGGAAACACCATATATTTT. Encoded protein: CASSLNPASSGNTIYF.

The CDR3 loop is CASSRQGSYNEQFF. The CDR3 DNA follows: TGTGCCAGCTCACGACAGGGCTCCTACAATGAGCAGTTCTTC. The chain has TRBV18 and TRBJ2-1; 7 nucleotides align to TRBD1. V shed 4 bases and J 0 bases; nucleotides not matched to a gene: 0. This CDR3 comprises 14 residues. CDR1 KGHSH and CDR2 LQKENI come from the germline V gene. Full variable domain (outside the CDR3, taken from reference TRBV18 and TRBJ2-1): NAGVMQNPRHLVRRRGQEARLRCSPMKGHSHVYWYRQLPEEGLKFMVYLQKENIIDESGMPKERFSAEFPKEGPSILRIQQVVRGDSAAYFCASSRQGSYNEQFFGPGTRLTVL.

The chain links TRBV9 to TRBJ1-1; D is possibly TRBD1 (6 bases). CDR3 length equals 16 residues. V lost 0 bases, J lost 7 bases, and 19 bases lay in between. Germline CDR1 and CDR2: SGDLS and YYNGEE. This CDR3 reads CASSVDPTSGTHEAFF. DNA for the CDR3: TGTGCCAGCAGCGTAGACCCCACCTCCGGGACACATGAAGCTTTCTTT.

The chain joins TRBV7-8 to TRBJ2-7; D gene ambiguous. This CDR3 comprises 11 residues. Germline V gene sequence: CDR1 SGHVS, CDR2 FQNEAQ. Trimming removed 2 bases at V and 4 bases at J, with 3 bases between. In DNA form, the CDR3 reads TGTGCCAGCAGCTTAACTTACGAGCAGTACTTC. Its protein product is CASSLTYEQYF. The entire variable domain, with the rest obtained from reference TRBV7-8 and TRBJ2-7, is as follows: GAGVSQSPRYKVAKRGQDVALRCDPISGHVSLFWYQQALGQGPEFLTYFQNEAQLDKSGLPSDRFFAERPEGSVSTLKIQRTQQEDSAVYLCASSLTYEQYFGPGTRLTVT.

The genes are TRBV4-3 and TRBJ2-7, with D tentatively TRBD1 (6 bases). There are 15 residues in the CDR3. Trimming shortened V by 1 base and J by 8 bases, and 18 bases separated the two germline ends. Germline CDR1 LGHNA, CDR2 YSLEER. CDR3 sequence reads: CASSQGGGEPGKQYF. Written as DNA, the CDR3 is TGCGCCAGCAGCCAAGGAGGGGGAGAGCCGGGGAAGCAGTACTTC.

The V gene is TRBV2, the J gene TRBJ1-6; TRBD1 matches 11 bases. The CDR3 runs 17 residues. Trimming took 6 bases from V and 9 from J; bases not matched to a gene: 13. Per germline, CDR1 SNHLY and CDR2 FYNNEI. The CDR3: CASSLRGQGASGSPLHF. In DNA, the CDR3 is TGTGCCAGCAGCCTCCGTGGACAGGGGGCCTCGGGTTCACCCCTCCACTTT.

This chain uses TRBV10-3 with TRBJ1-2, with D unclear. The V end was cut by 3 bases, the J end by 4 bases, with 3 bases between. The CDR3 contains 11 residues. CDR1 is ENHRY and CDR2 is SYGVKD in the germline V gene. The CDR3 bases are TGTGCCATCAGTGACAGCTATGGCTACACCTTC. This sequence encodes CAISDSYGYTF.

The CDR3 bases are TGCGCCAGCAGCCAGGGAAGGACAGGGTACTATGGCTACACCTTC. It is translated as CASSQGRTGYYGYTF. The chain carries TRBV4-1 and TRBJ1-2; 8 positions match TRBD1. Germline lookup yields CDR1 MGHRA and CDR2 YSYEKL. The CDR3 covers 15 residues. The J segment lost 3 bases and the V segment lost 3 bases, leaving 6 bases of the junction unmatched.

V gene TRBV7-2 combines with J gene TRBJ2-7; 8 nucleotides align to TRBD1. V gave up 3 bases and J gave up 5 bases; unmatched junction bases: 9. Germline lookup yields CDR1 SGHTA and CDR2 FQGNSA. This CDR3 has 15 residues. Here the CDR3 DNA reads TGTGCCAGCAGCTTCCAGGCAGGGGGCAGTGACGAGCAGTACTTC. Amino acids: CASSFQAGGSDEQYF.

The chain has TRBV6-5 and TRBJ2-7, with 10 bases matching TRBD1. CDR3 length: 14 residues. V was clipped by 5 bases and J by 5 bases; unmatched bases: 6. The germline V gene encodes CDR1 MNHEY and CDR2 SVGAGI. This chain's CDR3 is CASSVGTGVHEQYF. CDR3 coding DNA: TGTGCCAGCAGTGTTGGGACAGGGGTCCACGAGCAGTACTTC.

This chain connects TRBV28 to TRBJ2-5, with 9 bases that match TRBD2. With V trimmed by 6 bases and J by 4 bases, 6 bases remained unmatched. CDR1 and CDR2 (germline): MDHEN, SYDVKM. The length of the CDR3 is 14 residues. The CDR3 is CASRDSGSVETQYF. CDR3 coding DNA: TGTGCCAGCAGGGATAGCGGGAGTGTAGAGACCCAGTACTTC. Full variable domain (missing parts from reference TRBV28 and TRBJ2-5): DVKVTQSSRYLVKRTGEKVFLECVQDMDHENMFWYRQDPGLGLRLIYFSYDVKMKEKGDIPEGYSVSREKKERFSLILESASTNQTSMYLCASRDSGSVETQYFGPGTRLLVL.

The chain couples TRBV5-1 to TRBJ2-1; 7 nucleotides match TRBD1. The germline V gene has CDR1 SGHRS and CDR2 YFSETQ. There are 14 residues in the CDR3. The V segment lost 3 bases and the J segment 6 bases; nucleotides outside the gene matches: 6. CDR3 sequence reads: CASSYPGTVNEQFF. CDR3 DNA sequence: TGCGCCAGCAGCTACCCCGGGACAGTCAATGAGCAGTTCTTC.

V is TRBV10-3 and J is TRBJ2-7; D gene ambiguous. With 4 bases removed from V and 4 bases from J, the gap between germline ends came to 8 bases. CDR1 and CDR2 (germline): ENHRY, SYGVKD. The CDR3 extends over 12 amino acids. The CDR3 sequence: CAISGNNYEQYF. In DNA, the CDR3 is TGTGCCATCAGTGGAAACAATTACGAGCAGTACTTC.